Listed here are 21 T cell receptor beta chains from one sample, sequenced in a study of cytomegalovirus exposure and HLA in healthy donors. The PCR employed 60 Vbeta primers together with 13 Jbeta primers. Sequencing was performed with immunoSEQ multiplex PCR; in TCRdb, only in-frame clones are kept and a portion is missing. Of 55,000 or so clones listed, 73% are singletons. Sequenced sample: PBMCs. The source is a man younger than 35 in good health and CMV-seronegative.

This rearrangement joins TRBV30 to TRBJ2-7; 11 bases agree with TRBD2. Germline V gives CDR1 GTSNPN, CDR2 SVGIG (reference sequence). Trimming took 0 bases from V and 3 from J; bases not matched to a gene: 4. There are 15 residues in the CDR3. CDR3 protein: CAWSVRGTSGYEQYF. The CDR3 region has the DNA TGTGCCTGGAGTGTACGAGGGACTAGCGGCTACGAGCAGTACTTC.

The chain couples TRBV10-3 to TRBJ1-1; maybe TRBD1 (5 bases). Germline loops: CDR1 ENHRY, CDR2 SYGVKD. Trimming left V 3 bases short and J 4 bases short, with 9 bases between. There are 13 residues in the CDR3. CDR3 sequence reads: CAISDREGTEAFF. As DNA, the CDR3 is TGTGCCATCAGTGACAGGGAGGGCACTGAAGCTTTCTTT.

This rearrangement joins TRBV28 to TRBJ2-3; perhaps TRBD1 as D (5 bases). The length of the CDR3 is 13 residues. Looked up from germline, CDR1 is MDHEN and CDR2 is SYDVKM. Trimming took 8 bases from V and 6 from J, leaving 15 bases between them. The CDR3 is CASRQTPSDTQYF. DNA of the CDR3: TGTGCCAGCCGACAGACCCCGAGCGATACGCAGTATTTT.

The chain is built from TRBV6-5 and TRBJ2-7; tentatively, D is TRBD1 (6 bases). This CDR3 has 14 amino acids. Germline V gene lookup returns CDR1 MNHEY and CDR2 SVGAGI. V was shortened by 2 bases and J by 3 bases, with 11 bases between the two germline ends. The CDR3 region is CASSYLGDNYEQYF. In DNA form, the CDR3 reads TGTGCCAGCAGTTACCTGGGGGACAACTACGAGCAGTACTTC.

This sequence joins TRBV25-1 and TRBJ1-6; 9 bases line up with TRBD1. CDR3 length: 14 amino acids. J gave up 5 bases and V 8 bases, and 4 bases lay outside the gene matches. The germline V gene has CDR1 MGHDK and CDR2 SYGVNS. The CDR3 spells CASAGTGNNSPLHF. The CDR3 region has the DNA TGTGCCAGCGCCGGGACAGGGAATAATTCACCCCTCCACTTT.

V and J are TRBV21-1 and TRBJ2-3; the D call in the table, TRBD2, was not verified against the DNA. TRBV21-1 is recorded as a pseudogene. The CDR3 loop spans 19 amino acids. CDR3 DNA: TGTGCCAGCAGCAAAGACCGGAGGACTAGCGGGAGTGGCACAGATACGCAGTATTTT. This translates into CASSKDRRTSGSGTDTQYF.

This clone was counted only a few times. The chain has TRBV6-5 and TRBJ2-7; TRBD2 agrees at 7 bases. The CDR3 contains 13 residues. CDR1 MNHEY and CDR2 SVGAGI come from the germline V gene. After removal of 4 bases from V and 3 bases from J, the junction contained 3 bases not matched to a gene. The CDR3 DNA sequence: TGTGCCAGCAGTTGGGGGACTAACTACGAGCAGTACTTC. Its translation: CASSWGTNYEQYF.

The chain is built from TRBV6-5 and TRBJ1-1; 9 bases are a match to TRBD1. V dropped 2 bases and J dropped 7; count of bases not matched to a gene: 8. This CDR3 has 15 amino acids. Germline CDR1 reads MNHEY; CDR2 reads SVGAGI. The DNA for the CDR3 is TGTGCCAGCAGTTACGGGACAGGGCTTGAAGATGAAGCTTTCTTT. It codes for CASSYGTGLEDEAFF.

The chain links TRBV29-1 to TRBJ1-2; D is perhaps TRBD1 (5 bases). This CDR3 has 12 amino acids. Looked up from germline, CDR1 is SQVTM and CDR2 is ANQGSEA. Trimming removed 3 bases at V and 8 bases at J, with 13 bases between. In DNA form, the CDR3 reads TGCAGCGTTGATTTCCAGGGTTTCGGCTACACCTTC. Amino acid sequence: CSVDFQGFGYTF.

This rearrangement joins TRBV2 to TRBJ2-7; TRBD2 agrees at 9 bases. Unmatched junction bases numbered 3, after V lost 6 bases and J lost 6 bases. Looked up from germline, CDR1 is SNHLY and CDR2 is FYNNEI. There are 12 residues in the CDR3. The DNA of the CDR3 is TGTGCCAGCAGACTAGCGGGTCGCGAGCAGTACTTC. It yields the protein CASRLAGREQYF.

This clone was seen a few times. The CDR3 sequence is CASSEAGRINIQYF. CDR3 in DNA: TGTGCCAGCAGTGAAGCGGGGAGAATTAACATTCAGTACTTC. The chain uses TRBV6-1 and TRBJ2-4; D is possibly TRBD2 (5 bases). From germline, CDR1 is MNHNS and CDR2 SASEGT. There are 14 residues in the CDR3. Trimming shortened V by 0 bases and J by 7 bases, and 10 bases separated the two germline ends.

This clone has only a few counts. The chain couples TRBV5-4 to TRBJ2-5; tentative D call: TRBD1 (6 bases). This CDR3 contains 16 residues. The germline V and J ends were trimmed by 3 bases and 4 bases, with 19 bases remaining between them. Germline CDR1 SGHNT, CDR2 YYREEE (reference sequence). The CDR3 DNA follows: TGTGCCAGCAGCTCCGGACAGAACTTGGATCGAGAGACCCAGTACTTC. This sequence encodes CASSSGQNLDRETQYF.

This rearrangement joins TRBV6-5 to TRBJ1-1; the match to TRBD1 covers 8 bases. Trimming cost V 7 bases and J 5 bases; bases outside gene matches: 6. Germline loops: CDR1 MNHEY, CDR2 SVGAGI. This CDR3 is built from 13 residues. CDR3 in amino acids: CASTLTGATEAFF. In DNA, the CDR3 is TGTGCCAGCACGTTGACAGGGGCAACTGAAGCTTTCTTT.

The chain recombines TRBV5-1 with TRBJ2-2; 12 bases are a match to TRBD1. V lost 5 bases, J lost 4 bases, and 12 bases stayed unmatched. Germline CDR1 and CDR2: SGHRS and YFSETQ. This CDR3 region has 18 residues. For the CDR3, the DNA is TGCGCCAGCAGTCGGGACAGGGGGCGGAAAGGGGTCACCGGGGAGCTGTTTTTT. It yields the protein CASSRDRGRKGVTGELFF.

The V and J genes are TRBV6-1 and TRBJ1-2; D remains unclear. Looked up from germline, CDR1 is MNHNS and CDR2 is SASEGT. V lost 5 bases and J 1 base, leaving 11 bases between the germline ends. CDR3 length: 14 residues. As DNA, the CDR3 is TGTGCCAGCAGTAAGCAGGAAGGTAACTATGGCTACACCTTC. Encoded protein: CASSKQEGNYGYTF.

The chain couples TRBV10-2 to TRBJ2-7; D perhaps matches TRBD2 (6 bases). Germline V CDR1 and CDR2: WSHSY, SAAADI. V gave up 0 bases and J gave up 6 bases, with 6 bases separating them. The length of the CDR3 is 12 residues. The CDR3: CASSESGGEQYF. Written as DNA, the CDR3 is TGCGCCAGCAGTGAGTCGGGGGGCGAGCAGTACTTC.

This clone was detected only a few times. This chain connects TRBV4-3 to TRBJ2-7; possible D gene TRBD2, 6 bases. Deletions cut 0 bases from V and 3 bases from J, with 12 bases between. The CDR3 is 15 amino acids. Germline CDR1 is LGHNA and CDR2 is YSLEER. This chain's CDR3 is CASSQDRSGYYEQYF. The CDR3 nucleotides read TGCGCCAGCAGCCAAGATCGGAGCGGGTACTACGAGCAGTACTTC.

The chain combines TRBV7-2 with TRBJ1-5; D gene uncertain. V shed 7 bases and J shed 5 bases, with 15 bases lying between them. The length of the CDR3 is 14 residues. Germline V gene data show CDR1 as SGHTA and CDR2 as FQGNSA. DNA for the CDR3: TGTGCCAGCACCCTAAGCGGCTCTCATCAGCCCCAGCATTTT. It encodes CASTLSGSHQPQHF.

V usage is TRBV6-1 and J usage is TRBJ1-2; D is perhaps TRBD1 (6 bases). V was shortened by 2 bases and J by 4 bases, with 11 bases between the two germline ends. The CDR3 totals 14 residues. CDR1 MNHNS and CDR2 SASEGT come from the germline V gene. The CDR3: CASSENRVRYGYTF. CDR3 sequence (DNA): TGTGCCAGCAGTGAAAACAGGGTCCGCTATGGCTACACCTTC.

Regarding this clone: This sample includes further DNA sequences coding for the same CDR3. The DNA of the CDR3 is TGTGCCAGCAGTTACTCGAATCGAGACTACGAGCAGTACTTC. This sequence encodes CASSYSNRDYEQYF. The rearrangement uses TRBV6-5 and TRBJ2-7, with D unclear. The CDR3 covers 14 residues. The V gene's germline CDR1 is MNHEY and CDR2 SVGAGI. The V and J ends lost 0 bases and 3 bases respectively, with 9 bases between them.

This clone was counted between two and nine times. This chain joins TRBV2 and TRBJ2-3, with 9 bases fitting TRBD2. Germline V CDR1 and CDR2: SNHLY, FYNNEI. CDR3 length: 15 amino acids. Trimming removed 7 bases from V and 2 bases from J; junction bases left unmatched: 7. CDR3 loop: CASKGLAGPTDTQYF. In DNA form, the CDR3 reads TGTGCCAGCAAAGGTCTAGCGGGACCCACAGATACGCAGTATTTT.